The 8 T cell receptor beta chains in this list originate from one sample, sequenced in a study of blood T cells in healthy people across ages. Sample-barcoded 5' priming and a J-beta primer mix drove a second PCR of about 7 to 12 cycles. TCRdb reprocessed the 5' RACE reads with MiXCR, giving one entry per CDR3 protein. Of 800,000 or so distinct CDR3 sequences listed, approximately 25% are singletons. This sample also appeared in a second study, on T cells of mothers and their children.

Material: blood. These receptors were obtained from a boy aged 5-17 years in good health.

The CDR3: CASIRPGSSYEQYF. Here the CDR3 DNA reads TGTGCCAGCATCCGCCCCGGTAGCTCCTACGAGCAGTACTTC. The V gene is TRBV6-2 or TRBV6-3, the J gene TRBJ2-7; the D is unclear. V was cut by 7 bases and J by 0 bases, with 13 bases left in between. From germline, CDR1 is MNHEY and CDR2 SVGEGT. The CDR3 spans 14 residues.

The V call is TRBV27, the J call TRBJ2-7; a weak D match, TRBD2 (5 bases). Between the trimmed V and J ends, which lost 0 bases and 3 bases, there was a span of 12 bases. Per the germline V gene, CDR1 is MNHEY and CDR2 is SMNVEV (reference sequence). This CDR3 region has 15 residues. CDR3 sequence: CASSLSAVGDYEQYF. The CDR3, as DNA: TGTGCCAGCAGTTTATCGGCGGTGGGAGACTACGAGCAGTACTTC.

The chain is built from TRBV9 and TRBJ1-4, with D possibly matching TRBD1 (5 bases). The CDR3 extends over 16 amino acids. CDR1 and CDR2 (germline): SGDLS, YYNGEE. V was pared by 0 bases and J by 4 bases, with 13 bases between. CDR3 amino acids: CASSVATGRDNEKLFF. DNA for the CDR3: TGTGCCAGCAGCGTAGCTACGGGACGGGATAATGAAAAACTGTTTTTT.

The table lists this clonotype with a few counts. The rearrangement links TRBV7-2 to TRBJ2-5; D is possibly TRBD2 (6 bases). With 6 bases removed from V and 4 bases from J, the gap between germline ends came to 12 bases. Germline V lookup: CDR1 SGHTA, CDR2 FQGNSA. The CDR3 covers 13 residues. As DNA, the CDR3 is TGTGCCAGCAGTGAACCGGGACTAGAGACCCAGTACTTC. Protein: CASSEPGLETQYF.

CDR3 in DNA: TGTGCTAGTGGTCCTAACCGTACTAGCGGGAGAGGACAGTTTCTCAATGAGCAGTTCTTC. It codes for CASGPNRTSGRGQFLNEQFF. The chain couples TRBV12-5 to TRBJ2-5; 11 bases map to TRBD2. Matching the DNA end better, TRBJ2-1 makes the J call doubtful. The CDR3 runs to 20 residues. Germline V lookup: CDR1 LGHNT, CDR2 FRNRAP.

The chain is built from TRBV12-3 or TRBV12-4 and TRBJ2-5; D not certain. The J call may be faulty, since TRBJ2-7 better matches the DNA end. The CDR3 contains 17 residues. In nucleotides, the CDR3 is TGTGCCAGCAGTGGCCTGATCCCCCAGAAGGATACCTACGAGCAGTACTTC. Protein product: CASSGLIPQKDTYEQYF.

CDR3 residues: CASSSKPGQGLNEQFF. CDR3 sequence (DNA): TGCGCCAGCAGCTCCAAGCCGGGACAGGGCCTCAATGAGCAGTTCTTC. The chain employs TRBV5-1 and TRBJ2-1; 9 bases fit TRBD1. The J segment lost 6 bases and the V segment lost 3 bases, leaving 10 bases of the junction unmatched. Germline-derived CDR1 and CDR2 are SGHRS and YFSETQ. The CDR3 spans 16 residues.

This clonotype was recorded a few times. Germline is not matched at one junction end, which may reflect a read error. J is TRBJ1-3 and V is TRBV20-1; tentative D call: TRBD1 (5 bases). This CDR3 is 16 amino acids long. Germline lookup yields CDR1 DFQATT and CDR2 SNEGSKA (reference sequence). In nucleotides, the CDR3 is TGCAGTGCTAGGTTGCGGGGGTCCAGCCGTGGAAACGCCATATGTTTT. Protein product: CSARLRGSSRGNAICF.